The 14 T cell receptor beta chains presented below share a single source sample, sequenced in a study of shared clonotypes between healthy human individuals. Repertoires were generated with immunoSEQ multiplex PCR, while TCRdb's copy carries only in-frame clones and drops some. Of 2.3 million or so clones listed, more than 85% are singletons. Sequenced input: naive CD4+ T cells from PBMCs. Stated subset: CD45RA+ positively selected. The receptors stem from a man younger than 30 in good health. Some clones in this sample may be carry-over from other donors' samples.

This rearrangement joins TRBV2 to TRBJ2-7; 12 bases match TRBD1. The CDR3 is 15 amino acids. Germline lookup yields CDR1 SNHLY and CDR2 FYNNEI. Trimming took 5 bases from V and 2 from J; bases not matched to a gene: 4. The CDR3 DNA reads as TGTGCCAGCAGTTTGGGACAGGGGGCCGCCTACGAGCAGTACTTC. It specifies CASSLGQGAAYEQYF.

The CDR3, as DNA: TGTGCCAGCAGCTTATCCCTTGGGACTACCTACAATGAGCAGTTCTTC. This sequence encodes CASSLSLGTTYNEQFF. The chain uses TRBV7-3 and TRBJ2-1, with 7 bases aligning to TRBD2. Germline CDR1 SGHTA, CDR2 FQGTGA. The CDR3 is 16 residues long. V shed 2 bases and J 2 bases; nucleotides not matched to a gene: 6.

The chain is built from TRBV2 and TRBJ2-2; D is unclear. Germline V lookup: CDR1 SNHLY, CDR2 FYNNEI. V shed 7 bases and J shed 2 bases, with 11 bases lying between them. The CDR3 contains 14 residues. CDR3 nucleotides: TGTGCCAGCATGGCGGATATTAACACCGGGGAGCTGTTTTTT. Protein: CASMADINTGELFF. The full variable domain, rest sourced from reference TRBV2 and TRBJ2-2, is EPEVTQTPSHQVTQMGQEVILRCVPISNHLYFYWYRQILGQKVEFLVSFYNNEISEKSEIFDDQFSVERPDGSNFTLKIRSTKLEDSAMYFCASMADINTGELFFGEGSRLTVL.

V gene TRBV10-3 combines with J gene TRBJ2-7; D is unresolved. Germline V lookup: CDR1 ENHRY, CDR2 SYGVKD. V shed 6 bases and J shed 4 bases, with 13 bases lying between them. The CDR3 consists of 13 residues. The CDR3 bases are TGTGCCATCAGCGCCGGGCCCCAATACGAGCAGTACTTC. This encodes CAISAGPQYEQYF.

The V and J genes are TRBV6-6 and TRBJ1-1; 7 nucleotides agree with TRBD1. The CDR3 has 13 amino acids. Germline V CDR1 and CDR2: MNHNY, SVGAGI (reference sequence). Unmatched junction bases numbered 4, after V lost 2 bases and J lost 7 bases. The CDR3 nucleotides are TGTGCCAGCAGTTACACCCGGGACAGTGAAGCTTTCTTT. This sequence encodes CASSYTRDSEAFF.

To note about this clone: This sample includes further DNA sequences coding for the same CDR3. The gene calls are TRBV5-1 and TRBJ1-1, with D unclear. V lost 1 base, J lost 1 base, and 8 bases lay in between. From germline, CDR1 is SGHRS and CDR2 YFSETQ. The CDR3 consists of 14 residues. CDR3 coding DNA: TGCGCCAGCAGCTTGCGCCCGGAGAACACTGAAGCTTTCTTT. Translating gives CASSLRPENTEAFF.

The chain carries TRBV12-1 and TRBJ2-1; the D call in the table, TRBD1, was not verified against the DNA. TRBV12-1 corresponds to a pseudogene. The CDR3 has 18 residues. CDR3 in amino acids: CASSFVGANSGSYNEQFF. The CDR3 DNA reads TGTGCCAGCAGCTTTGTAGGGGCCAATTCTGGCTCCTACAATGAGCAGTTCTTC.

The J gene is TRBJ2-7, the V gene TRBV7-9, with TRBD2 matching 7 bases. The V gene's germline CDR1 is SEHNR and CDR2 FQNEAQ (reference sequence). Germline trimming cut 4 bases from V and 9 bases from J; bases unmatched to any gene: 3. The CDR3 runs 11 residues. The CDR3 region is CASSYSGGQYF. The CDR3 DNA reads TGTGCCAGCAGCTACTCGGGAGGGCAGTACTTC.

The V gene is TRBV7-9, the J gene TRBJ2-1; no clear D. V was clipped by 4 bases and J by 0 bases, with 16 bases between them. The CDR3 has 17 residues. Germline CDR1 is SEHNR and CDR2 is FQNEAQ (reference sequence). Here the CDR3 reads CASSSQTRISSYNEQFF. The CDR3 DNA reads TGTGCCAGCAGCTCGCAAACGAGGATCTCCTCCTACAATGAGCAGTTCTTC.

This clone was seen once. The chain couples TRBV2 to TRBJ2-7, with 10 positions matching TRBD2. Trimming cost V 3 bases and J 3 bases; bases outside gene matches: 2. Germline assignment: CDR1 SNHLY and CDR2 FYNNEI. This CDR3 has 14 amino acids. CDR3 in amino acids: CASSDASGSYEQYF. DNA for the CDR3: TGTGCCAGCAGTGACGCTAGCGGGAGCTACGAGCAGTACTTC.

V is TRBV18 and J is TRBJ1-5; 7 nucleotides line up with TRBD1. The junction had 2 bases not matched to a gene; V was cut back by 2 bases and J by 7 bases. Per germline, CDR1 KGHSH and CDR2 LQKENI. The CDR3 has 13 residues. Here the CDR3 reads CASSPDREQPQHF. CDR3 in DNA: TGTGCCAGCTCACCAGACAGGGAACAGCCCCAGCATTTT. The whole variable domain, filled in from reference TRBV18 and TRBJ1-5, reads NAGVMQNPRHLVRRRGQEARLRCSPMKGHSHVYWYRQLPEEGLKFMVYLQKENIIDESGMPKERFSAEFPKEGPSILRIQQVVRGDSAAYFCASSPDREQPQHFGDGTRLSIL.

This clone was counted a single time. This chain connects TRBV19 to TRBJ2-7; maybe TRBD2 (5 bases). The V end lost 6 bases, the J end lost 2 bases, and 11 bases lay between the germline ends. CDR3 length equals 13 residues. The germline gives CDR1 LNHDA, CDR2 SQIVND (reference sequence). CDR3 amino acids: CASSNIGAYEQYF. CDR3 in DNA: TGTGCCAGTAGCAATATCGGGGCCTACGAGCAGTACTTC.

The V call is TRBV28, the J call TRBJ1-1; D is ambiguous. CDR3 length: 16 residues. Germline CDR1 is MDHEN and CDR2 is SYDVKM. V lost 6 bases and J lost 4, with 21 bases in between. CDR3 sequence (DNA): TGTGCCAGCAGAAAAACGTTAAGAGCGTTGGGCACTGAAGCTTTCTTT. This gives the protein CASRKTLRALGTEAFF.

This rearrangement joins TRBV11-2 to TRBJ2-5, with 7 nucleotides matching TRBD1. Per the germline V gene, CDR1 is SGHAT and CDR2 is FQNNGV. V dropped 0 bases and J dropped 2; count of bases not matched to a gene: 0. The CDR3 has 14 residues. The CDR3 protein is CASSLDRGQETQYF. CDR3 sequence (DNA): TGTGCCAGCAGCTTAGACAGGGGGCAAGAGACCCAGTACTTC.